This entry features one T cell receptor (beta chain) sequence. Its matching antigen is unknown. The data are from a study of a mutant IDH1 vaccine in newly diagnosed glioma. Study summary: There were approximately 62% males and approximately 38% females among treated patients, whose mean age was roughly 40 years. Prior therapy was radiotherapy, temozolomide, or both; most received both. Study-wide findings and caveats: Across multiple MHC alleles, 80% to 95% of patients had vaccine-induced responses.

Time point given: week 23, last vaccination. The vaccine gave 300 ug of a 20-mer mutant IDH1 peptide subcutaneously per dose. Profiled with immunoSEQ multiplex PCR; TCRdb holds only in-frame clones, not every one. Among tens of thousands of clones listed, 75% to 90% were seen once. Germline V CDR1 and CDR2: SQVTM, ANQGSEA. CDR3 length: 13 residues. With 2 bases removed from V and 10 bases from J, the gap between germline ends came to 12 bases. Material: PBMCs, obtained from a glioma patient whose treatment included an IDH1 peptide vaccine. The clonotype originates from a man aged 35 to 55 with glioma. This rearrangement joins TRBV29-1 to TRBJ1-6, with no clear D. CDR3 sequence reads: CSVETGPGSPLHF. The CDR3 nucleotides read TGCAGCGTTGAAACCGGTCCGGGGTCACCCCTCCACTTT.